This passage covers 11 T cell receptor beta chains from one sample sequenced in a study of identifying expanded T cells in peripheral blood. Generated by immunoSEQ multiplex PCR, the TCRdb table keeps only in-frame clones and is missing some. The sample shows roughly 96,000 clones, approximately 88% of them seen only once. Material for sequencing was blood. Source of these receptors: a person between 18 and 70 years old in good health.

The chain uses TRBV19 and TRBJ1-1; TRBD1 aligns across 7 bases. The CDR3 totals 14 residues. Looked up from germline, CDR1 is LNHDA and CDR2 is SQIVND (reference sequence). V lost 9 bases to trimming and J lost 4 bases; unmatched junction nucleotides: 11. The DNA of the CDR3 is TGTGCCAGCCAAACCGACAGGGCGTCCACTGAAGCTTTCTTT. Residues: CASQTDRASTEAFF. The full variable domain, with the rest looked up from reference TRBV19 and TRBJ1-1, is DGGITQSPKYLFRKEGQNVTLSCEQNLNHDAMYWYRQDPGQGLRLIYYSQIVNDFQKGDIAEGYSVSREKKESFPLTVTSAQKNPTAFYLCASQTDRASTEAFFGQGTRLTVV.

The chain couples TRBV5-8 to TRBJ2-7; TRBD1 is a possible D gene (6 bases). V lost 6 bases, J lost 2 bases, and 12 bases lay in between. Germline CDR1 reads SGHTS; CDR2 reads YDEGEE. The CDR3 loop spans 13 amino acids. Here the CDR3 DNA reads TGTGCCAGCACCGGGACACTAACCTACGAGCAGTACTTC. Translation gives CASTGTLTYEQYF.

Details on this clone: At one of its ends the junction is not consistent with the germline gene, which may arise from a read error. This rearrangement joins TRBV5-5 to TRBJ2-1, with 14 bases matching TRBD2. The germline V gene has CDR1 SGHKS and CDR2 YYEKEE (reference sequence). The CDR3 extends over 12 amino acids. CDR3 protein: CASRTSGRAQLF. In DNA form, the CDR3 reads TGTGCCAGCAGGACTAGCGGGAGGGCCCAACTCTTC.

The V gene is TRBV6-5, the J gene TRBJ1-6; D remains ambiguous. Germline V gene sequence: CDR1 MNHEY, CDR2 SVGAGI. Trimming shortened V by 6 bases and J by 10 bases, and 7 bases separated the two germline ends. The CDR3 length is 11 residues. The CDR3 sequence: CASSVLSPLHF. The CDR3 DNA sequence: TGTGCCAGCAGCGTCTTGTCACCCCTCCACTTT.

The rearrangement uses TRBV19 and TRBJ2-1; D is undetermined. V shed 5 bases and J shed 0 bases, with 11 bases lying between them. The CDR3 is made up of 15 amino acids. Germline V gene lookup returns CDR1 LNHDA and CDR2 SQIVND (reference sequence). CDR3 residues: CASSSQDRSYNEQFF. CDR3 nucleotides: TGTGCCAGTAGTTCCCAGGATCGCTCCTACAATGAGCAGTTCTTC.

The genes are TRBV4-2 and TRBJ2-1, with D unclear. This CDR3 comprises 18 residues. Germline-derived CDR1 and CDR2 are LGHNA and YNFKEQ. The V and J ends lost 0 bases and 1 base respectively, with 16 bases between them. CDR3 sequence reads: CASSQDGVWSGSYNEQFF. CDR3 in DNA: TGTGCCAGCAGCCAAGATGGGGTTTGGTCGGGTTCCTACAATGAGCAGTTCTTC.

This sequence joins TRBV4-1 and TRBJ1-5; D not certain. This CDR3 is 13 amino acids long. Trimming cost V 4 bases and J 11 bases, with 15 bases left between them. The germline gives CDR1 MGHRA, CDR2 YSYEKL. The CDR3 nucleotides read TGCGCCAGCAGCCGAGAAACGGAGGGTACCCAGCATTTT. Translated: CASSRETEGTQHF.

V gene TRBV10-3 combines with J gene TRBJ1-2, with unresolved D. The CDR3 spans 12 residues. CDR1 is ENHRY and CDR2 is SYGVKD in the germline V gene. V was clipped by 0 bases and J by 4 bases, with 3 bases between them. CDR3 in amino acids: CAISESTYGYTF. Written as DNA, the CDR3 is TGTGCCATCAGTGAGTCGACCTATGGCTACACCTTC.

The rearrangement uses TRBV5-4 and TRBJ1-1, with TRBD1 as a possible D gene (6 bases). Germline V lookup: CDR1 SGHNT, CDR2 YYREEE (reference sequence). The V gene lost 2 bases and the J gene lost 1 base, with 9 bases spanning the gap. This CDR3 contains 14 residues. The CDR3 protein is CASSLQGQNTEAFF. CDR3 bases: TGTGCCAGCAGCTTACAGGGCCAGAACACTGAAGCTTTCTTT.

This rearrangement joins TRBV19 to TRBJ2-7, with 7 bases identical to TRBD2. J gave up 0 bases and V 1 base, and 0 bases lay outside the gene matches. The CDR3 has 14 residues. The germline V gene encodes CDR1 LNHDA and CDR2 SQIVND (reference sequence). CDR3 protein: CASSIGDYSYEQYF. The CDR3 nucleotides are TGTGCCAGTAGTATAGGGGACTACTCCTACGAGCAGTACTTC.

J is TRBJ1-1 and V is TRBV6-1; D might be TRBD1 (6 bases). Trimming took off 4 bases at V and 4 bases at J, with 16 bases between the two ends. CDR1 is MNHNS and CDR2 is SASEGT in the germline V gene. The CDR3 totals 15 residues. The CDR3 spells CASSAHREGGTEAFF. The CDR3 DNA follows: TGTGCCAGCAGTGCGCACAGGGAGGGCGGCACTGAAGCTTTCTTT.